This T cell receptor beta chain was found in a study of Ad26.COV2.S vaccination and SARS-CoV-2 variants (dated by TCRdb to about 2021). For context, the study as a whole: Vaccine-arm donors were drawn from COV1001, a multicentre, randomized, double-blind, placebo-controlled phase I-IIa trial of Ad26.COV2.S in healthy adults. TCRbeta repertoire sequencing was used to assess the specificity and breadth of SARS-CoV-2-reactive T cell receptors after Ad26.COV2.S vaccination. A total of roughly 32 samples were included in the TCR-sequenced set, comprising roughly 19 Ad26.COV2.S vaccine recipients, 5 placebo recipients and 8 SARS-CoV-2 convalescent individuals. Ad26.COV2.S was administered intramuscularly at a dose of 5x10^10 or 1x10^11 viral particles, either as one shot or as two shots given 56 days apart. Investigators did not know the trial group allocation while performing experiments and assessing outcomes. Trial participants were randomized into five groups of five, in which low-dose or high-dose Ad26.COV2.S was given once or twice, or placebo was given on both occasions. Broader findings and caveats from the paper: According to the authors, total T cell responses may have been underestimated by the TCR breadth and depth analyses. Vaccine and placebo recipients had comparable non-spike TCR breadth, which fits with the vaccine containing only spike. Compared with placebo recipients, Ad26.COV2.S recipients showed higher spike-specific TCR breadth (P = 0.0014). The study lacked the statistical power to compare responses across vaccine doses or regimens. After vaccination, substantial breadth of spike-specific CD8+ and CD4+ T cell responses was reported.

The treatment or condition label of this sample denotes: 15 to 20 received Ad26.COV2.S at low or high dose, single or two shots; five or six received placebo; per-sample allocation not given. For vaccine and placebo recipients, repertoires were sequenced using samples collected on day 63 after the first injection. Between 29 July and 7 August 2020, Cohort 1b enrolled 25 adults aged 18-55 years at one site in Boston, USA. As a vaccine, Ad26.COV2.S was a replication-incompetent adenovirus type 26 vector that expressed a prefusion-stabilized SARS-CoV-2 spike protein derived from the original Wuhan strain. The immunoSEQ Assay was the method used to sequence TCRbeta CDR3 regions. After extraction, genomic DNA underwent amplification by bias-controlled multiplex PCR, followed by high-throughput sequencing. The published analysis was carried out like this. To quantify the absolute abundance of each unique TCRbeta CDR3 region, sequences were collapsed and filtered. T cell fraction was estimated by normalization of TCRbeta template counts to usable DNA, with usable DNA being measured through amplification of reference genes present in all nucleated cells. Repertoire TCRs were annotated as SARS-CoV-2-specific when V gene, CDR3 amino acid sequence and J gene were exactly matched to a known reactive TCR set. The reference SARS-CoV-2 TCR set was derived from MIRA and filtered for enrichment in COVID-19-positive ImmuneCODE repertoires, a step that removed public or cross-reactive TCRs. Using the MIRA antigens, annotated TCRs were further analysed by specific ORF or by position within an ORF. Breadth was defined as the number of annotated unique rearrangements divided by the total number of unique productive rearrangements, and depth was defined as the summed frequency of the annotated unique rearrangements. Group comparisons of TCR breadth used two-sided Wilcoxon rank-sum tests. This is the immuneACCESS table as TCRdb keeps it, with only in-frame sequences that have V and J called. A part of the clones is gone; compared with another copy, unresolved V genes explain less than half, and the rest is unexplained. D and trimming come from the DNA, and the V and J calls and clone size come from that table. The sample contains over 400,000 clones, 92% of them found a single time. About 1.7% of the sample belongs to the ten largest clones.

The CDR3 goes from the cysteine to the phenylalanine over 10 residues. Only the CDR3 part of the read is kept: 30 bases, read in frame from the first base. V is reduced by 8 bases and J by 4 bases, leaving a spacing of 5 bases between them. CDR1 and CDR2, per the germline V gene (reference sequence), are SEHNR and FQNEAQ. As for this clone: Its cognate antigen has yet to be identified. Base quality data are lacking; no much larger clone is found one base away.

This TCR was recovered from a person between 18 and 59 years old who received the Ad26.COV2.S COVID-19 vaccine or a placebo. Sequences were derived from peripheral blood, sampled in a trial of Ad26.COV2.S vaccine versus placebo. The sequence is built from TRBV7-9 and TRBJ2-5; 5 matching bases give a weak D call of TRBD1. In nucleotides, the sequence is TGTGCCAGCCAGGGAGAGACCCAGTACTTC. This sequence encodes CASQGETQYF.